This passage covers 23 T cell receptor beta chains from one sample sequenced in a study of blood T cell repertoires in COVID-19. Sequenced by immunoSEQ multiplex PCR; TCRdb stores in-frame clones only, minus some. This sample yields about 180,000 clones, of which 86% are seen a single time; less than 3.5% belongs to the top ten. Material: peripheral blood. These receptors were obtained from a young woman with active or convalescent COVID-19.

The chain links TRBV29-1 to TRBJ2-1; 12 bases are shared with TRBD2. Germline lookup yields CDR1 SQVTM and CDR2 ANQGSEA. The CDR3 sequence is 18 residues long. V shed 4 bases, J shed 1 base, and the junction held 11 bases outside the gene matches. CDR3 residues: CSVVMASGRAGSYNEQFF. The DNA for the CDR3 is TGCAGCGTTGTAATGGCTAGCGGGAGGGCCGGTTCCTACAATGAGCAGTTCTTC.

The V and J genes are TRBV6-5 and TRBJ2-2; 10 nucleotides match TRBD2. The CDR3 sequence is 14 residues long. With 6 bases clipped from V and 6 bases from J, the junction kept 4 bases outside the gene matches. Germline loops: CDR1 MNHEY, CDR2 SVGAGI. The CDR3 DNA reads TGTGCCAGCAGGCGGACTAGCGGATCCGGGGAGCTGTTTTTT. Its translation is CASRRTSGSGELFF.

This clone turned up a few times. This chain joins TRBV28 and TRBJ1-2; 9 bases match TRBD1. Trimming cost V 6 bases and J 4 bases; bases outside gene matches: 6. This CDR3 has 14 amino acids. Germline V CDR1 and CDR2: MDHEN, SYDVKM. CDR3 DNA sequence: TGTGCCAGCAGAGAGCCGGGACAGGGCTATGGCTACACCTTC. Translated, it gives CASREPGQGYGYTF.

V usage is TRBV2 and J usage is TRBJ2-3; no definite D call. The CDR3 spans 12 residues. The germline V and J ends were trimmed by 4 bases and 6 bases, with 8 bases remaining between them. The germline CDR1 and CDR2 sequences are SNHLY and FYNNEI. CDR3: CASSGASDTQYF. The CDR3, as DNA: TGTGCCAGCAGTGGAGCATCGGATACGCAGTATTTT.

V is TRBV5-6 and J is TRBJ2-7, with D maybe TRBD1 (6 bases). V lost 2 bases and J lost 7, with 16 bases in between. Germline V gene lookup returns CDR1 SGHDT and CDR2 YYEEEE. This CDR3 is 14 amino acids long. The DNA for the CDR3 is TGTGCCAGCAGCTTATACAGGGCTTTGGGGGAGCAGTACTTC. Translation: CASSLYRALGEQYF.

V is TRBV27 and J is TRBJ2-2; 8 nucleotides match TRBD2. With V trimmed by 5 bases and J by 3 bases, 11 bases remained unmatched. In germline, CDR1 is MNHEY, CDR2 SMNVEV (reference sequence). The CDR3 runs 17 residues. The CDR3 DNA reads TGTGCCAGCAGTATAAGGGCCGCGGGAGGACACACCGGGGAGCTGTTTTTT. It codes for CASSIRAAGGHTGELFF.

V gene TRBV5-6 combines with J gene TRBJ1-2; D perhaps matches TRBD1 (6 bases). CDR3 size: 13 residues. Deletions cut 3 bases from V and 6 bases from J, with 12 bases between. The V gene's germline CDR1 is SGHDT and CDR2 YYEEEE. CDR3 region: CASSSDSLDGYTF. Here the CDR3 DNA reads TGTGCCAGCAGCTCGGACAGTTTGGATGGCTACACCTTC.

The chain employs TRBV19 and TRBJ1-6, with D unclear. CDR1 is LNHDA, CDR2 SQIVND, per germline (reference sequence). V gave up 7 bases and J gave up 0 bases, with 10 bases separating them. The CDR3 sequence is 15 residues long. CDR3 in DNA: TGTGCCAGTACGGGCGGGAGCTCCTATAATTCACCCCTCCACTTT. This encodes CASTGGSSYNSPLHF. Together with reference TRBV19 and TRBJ1-6, the CDR3 gives the full variable domain: DGGITQSPKYLFRKEGQNVTLSCEQNLNHDAMYWYRQDPGQGLRLIYYSQIVNDFQKGDIAEGYSVSREKKESFPLTVTSAQKNPTAFYLCASTGGSSYNSPLHFGNGTRLTVT.

The chain combines TRBV19 with TRBJ1-4; D unclear. CDR3 size: 15 residues. The V gene lost 4 bases and the J gene lost 0 bases, with 9 bases spanning the gap. Germline V CDR1 and CDR2: LNHDA, SQIVND (reference sequence). The CDR3 reads CASSTRRATNEKLFF. For the CDR3, the DNA is TGTGCCAGTAGTACTCGACGGGCAACTAATGAAAAACTGTTTTTT.

The chain links TRBV18 to TRBJ1-5; the D gene is possibly TRBD1 (5 bases). Trimming took 2 bases from V and 3 from J, leaving 11 bases between them. Germline CDR1 reads KGHSH; CDR2 reads LQKENI. This CDR3 comprises 15 residues. CDR3 coding DNA: TGTGCCAGCTCACCAGGGGGGGGAGTCAATCAGCCCCAGCATTTT. It is translated as CASSPGGGVNQPQHF. Supplemented by reference TRBV18 and TRBJ1-5, the full variable domain reads NAGVMQNPRHLVRRRGQEARLRCSPMKGHSHVYWYRQLPEEGLKFMVYLQKENIIDESGMPKERFSAEFPKEGPSILRIQQVVRGDSAAYFCASSPGGGVNQPQHFGDGTRLSIL.

This chain joins TRBV27 and TRBJ1-1, with a weak D call TRBD1 (5 bases). Germline V gene data show CDR1 as MNHEY and CDR2 as SMNVEV (reference sequence). CDR3 length: 14 amino acids. Trimming pared 2 bases from V and 1 base from J, leaving 8 bases between. Written as DNA, the CDR3 is TGTGCCAGCAGTTTAGGGGGGGGGAACACTGAAGCTTTCTTT. Its translation is CASSLGGGNTEAFF.

The CDR3 bases are TGTGCCAGCAGCGTAGAATTAGCGGTGTCTGAGCAGTTCTTC. This sequence encodes CASSVELAVSEQFF. The chain is built from TRBV9 and TRBJ2-1; D might be TRBD2 (6 bases). Germline loops: CDR1 SGDLS, CDR2 YYNGEE. The CDR3 spans 14 residues. Trimming shortened V by 0 bases and J by 9 bases, and 13 bases separated the two germline ends.

The V gene is TRBV25-1, the J gene TRBJ2-1, with 8 bases identical to TRBD2. This CDR3 comprises 15 residues. Germline loops: CDR1 MGHDK, CDR2 SYGVNS. V lost 2 bases, J lost 4 bases, and 4 bases stayed unmatched. The CDR3 reads CASSEPSGSYNEQFF. CDR3 nucleotide sequence: TGTGCCAGCAGTGAACCGAGCGGGAGTTACAATGAGCAGTTCTTC.

This clone appeared a single time. The chain carries TRBV6-5 and TRBJ1-4; 7 bases agree with TRBD1. The germline CDR1 and CDR2 sequences are MNHEY and SVGAGI. This CDR3 is 12 amino acids long. With V trimmed by 9 bases and J by 7 bases, 5 bases remained unmatched. The CDR3 DNA follows: TGTGCCAGTAGGGGGCCTGGTGAAAAACTGTTTTTT. Its translation is CASRGPGEKLFF.

J is TRBJ2-6 and V is TRBV6-4, with a tentative D call TRBD2 (5 bases). CDR1 and CDR2 (germline): MRHNA, SNTAGT. Trimming removed 4 bases at V and 2 bases at J, with 9 bases between. This CDR3 is built from 15 residues. The CDR3, as DNA: TGTGCCAGCAGTGGATCCGGGGCTGGGGCCAACGTCCTGACTTTC. This codes for CASSGSGAGANVLTF.

V usage is TRBV5-8 and J usage is TRBJ1-1, with 8 bases matching TRBD1. Trimming cost V 3 bases and J 1 base; bases outside gene matches: 8. CDR3 length equals 16 residues. CDR1 and CDR2 from the germline V gene are SGHTS and YDEGEE. The CDR3 region is CASSYSFDRGNTEAFF. The DNA for the CDR3 is TGTGCCAGCAGCTACAGCTTTGACAGGGGGAACACTGAAGCTTTCTTT.

The V gene is TRBV18, the J gene TRBJ1-1; 7 nucleotides line up with TRBD1. The germline CDR1 and CDR2 sequences are KGHSH and LQKENI. The CDR3 runs 15 residues. Trimming took 4 bases from V and 2 from J; bases not matched to a gene: 7. CDR3 region: CASSRLQGTNTEAFF. The CDR3 region has the DNA TGTGCCAGCTCACGACTACAGGGGACTAACACTGAAGCTTTCTTT.

V is TRBV5-6 and J is TRBJ2-1, with unresolved D. The CDR3 is 14 residues long. Trimming pared 0 bases from V and 6 bases from J, leaving 10 bases between. The germline CDR1 and CDR2 sequences are SGHDT and YYEEEE. As DNA, the CDR3 is TGTGCCAGCAGCTTGGGGCAGACTCCCAATGAGCAGTTCTTC. It codes for CASSLGQTPNEQFF.

This clone is a singleton in its sample. The chain uses TRBV6-1 and TRBJ2-1; perhaps TRBD1 as D (5 bases). The CDR3 runs 17 residues. V shed 2 bases and J shed 0 bases, with 14 bases lying between them. Germline V gives CDR1 MNHNS, CDR2 SASEGT. The CDR3 DNA reads as TGTGCCAGCAGTGAAAGGGGCCTGAGCAGCTCCTACAATGAGCAGTTCTTC. Its protein is CASSERGLSSSYNEQFF.

The CDR3 sequence: CASKGGSALFF. The CDR3 DNA reads as TGCGCCAGCAAGGGCGGGAGTGCTCTGTTCTTC. The chain employs TRBV5-1 and TRBJ2-1, with 7 bases fitting TRBD2. CDR3 size: 11 residues. Germline trimming cut 6 bases from V and 15 bases from J; bases unmatched to any gene: 9. Germline assignment: CDR1 SGHRS and CDR2 YFSETQ.

The rearrangement links TRBV9 to TRBJ2-6; 8 bases are shared with TRBD2. Germline CDR1 is SGDLS and CDR2 is YYNGEE. The junction had 1 base not matched to a gene; V was cut back by 2 bases and J by 0 bases. The length of the CDR3 is 16 residues. Written as DNA, the CDR3 is TGTGCCAGCAGCGTCGGGAGGGGCTCTGGGGCCAACGTCCTGACTTTC. Translated: CASSVGRGSGANVLTF.

The chain has TRBV3-1 (or the pseudogene TRBV3-2) and TRBJ2-1; possibly TRBD1 for D (6 bases). This CDR3 comprises 16 residues. The germline gives CDR1 LGHDT, CDR2 YNNKEL (reference sequence). V gave up 5 bases and J gave up 0 bases, with 14 bases separating them. The CDR3 is CASSSADRSSYNEQFF. CDR3 nucleotides: TGTGCCAGCAGCTCGGCCGACAGGAGCTCCTACAATGAGCAGTTCTTC.

The CDR3 loop is CASSFSRGAPYEQYF. DNA of the CDR3: TGTGCCAGCAGTTTCTCTCGCGGAGCACCCTACGAGCAGTACTTC. The chain is built from TRBV27 and TRBJ2-7; D is undetermined. The CDR3 has 15 amino acids. Trimming removed 3 bases at V and 2 bases at J, with 14 bases between. Germline CDR1 reads MNHEY; CDR2 reads SMNVEV (reference sequence).